This TCR beta chain derives from a study of neurological immune-mediated disorders. Study context: Of the roughly 35 patients with multiple sclerosis, roughly 30 had relapsing-remitting MS, whereas the remaining 3 had secondary progressive MS.

Time point: longitudinal time-point 3. Source material was 2 million unsorted PBMCs, stored at -80 °C in RNAlater. The authors produced cDNA by 5'RACE using 10-nucleotide random UMIs. Via MiXCR, TCRdb re-called the 5' RACE reads, giving one row per CDR3 protein. Among under 100,000 distinct CDR3 sequences listed, 3.5% to 4.5% were seen once. Study-wide results and caveats: Expansion of TCR clones was greatest in HTLV-1-associated myelopathy and smallest in multiple sclerosis, where it fell below that of healthy controls.

Ten or more counts support this clonotype. Its antigen is not known. Sequencing used PBMCs. This sequence originates from a woman aged 60-75 years with multiple sclerosis.

The CDR3 DNA sequence: TGTGCCAGCACCTCCGGACAGGAAGAGACCCAGTACTTC. Its protein is CASTSGQEETQYF. The V gene is TRBV18, the J gene TRBJ2-5; 7 positions agree with TRBD1. Germline values: CDR1 KGHSH, CDR2 LQKENI. The CDR3 extends over 13 amino acids. Trimming took 8 bases from V and 3 from J; bases not matched to a gene: 6.